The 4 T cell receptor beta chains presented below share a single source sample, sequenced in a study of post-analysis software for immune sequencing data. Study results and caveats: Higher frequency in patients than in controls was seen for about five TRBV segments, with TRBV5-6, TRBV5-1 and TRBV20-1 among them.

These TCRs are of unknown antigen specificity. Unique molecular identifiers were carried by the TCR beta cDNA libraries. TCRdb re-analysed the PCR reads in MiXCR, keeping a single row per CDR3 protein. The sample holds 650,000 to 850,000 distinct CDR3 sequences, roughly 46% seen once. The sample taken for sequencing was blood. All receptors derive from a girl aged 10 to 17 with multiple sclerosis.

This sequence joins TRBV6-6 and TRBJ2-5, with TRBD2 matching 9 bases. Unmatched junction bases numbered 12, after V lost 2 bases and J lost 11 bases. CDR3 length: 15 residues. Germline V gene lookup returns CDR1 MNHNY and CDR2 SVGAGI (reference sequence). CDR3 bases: TGTGCCAGCAGTTACGGGTTAGCGGGAGTGAATGAGCAGTACTTC. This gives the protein CASSYGLAGVNEQYF.

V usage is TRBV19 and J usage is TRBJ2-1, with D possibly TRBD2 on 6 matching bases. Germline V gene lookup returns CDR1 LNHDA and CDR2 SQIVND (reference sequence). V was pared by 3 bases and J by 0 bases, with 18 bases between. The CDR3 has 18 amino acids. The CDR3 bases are TGTGCCAGTAGTATGGGAGGAGTTTTGTGGGGCTCCTACAATGAGCAGTTCTTC. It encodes CASSMGGVLWGSYNEQFF.

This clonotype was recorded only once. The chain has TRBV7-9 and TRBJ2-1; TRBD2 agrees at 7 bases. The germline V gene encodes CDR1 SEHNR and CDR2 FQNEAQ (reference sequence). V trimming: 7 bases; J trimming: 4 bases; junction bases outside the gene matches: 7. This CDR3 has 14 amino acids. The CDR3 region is CASTTGGPYNEQFF. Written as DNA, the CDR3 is TGTGCCAGCACCACGGGAGGCCCGTACAATGAGCAGTTCTTC.

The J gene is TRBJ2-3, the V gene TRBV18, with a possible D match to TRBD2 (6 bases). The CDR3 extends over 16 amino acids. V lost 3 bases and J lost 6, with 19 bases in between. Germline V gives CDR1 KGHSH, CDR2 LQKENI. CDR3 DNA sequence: TGTGCCAGCTCACCTTTTTCGCCGGGAGAAGGGGATACGCAGTATTTT. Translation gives CASSPFSPGEGDTQYF.